Listed below are T cell receptor beta chains from one sample, sequenced in a study of cytomegalovirus exposure and HLA in healthy donors. Clones were read by immunoSEQ multiplex PCR, and TCRdb kept only the in-frame ones, dropping some. Altogether roughly 180,000 clones are present, just over 75% being singletons, with the ten largest covering about 1.4%. Material: PBMCs. The source is a woman aged 25 to 39 in good health and CMV-seropositive. The CDR3 runs from the conserved cysteine through the conserved F or W. The D gene is left open where the match is weak. The listing skips clone size in some rows; elsewhere it reads once, few, many or a size class.

>15|TRBD1|TRBJ1-5|TRBV5-1|NA
TGCGCCAGCAGCCCGGGGACAGGGGGAACTCAGCCCCAGCATTTT
CASSPGTGGTQPQHF
>20|TRBD2|TRBJ2-7|TRBV7-8|NA
TGTGCCAGCAGCTTGACAGGGAGGAAACTAGCGGGGATGGGGCCGTACGAGCAGTACTTC
CASSLTGRKLAGMGPYEQYF
>16|TRBD1|TRBJ1-1|TRBV28|few
TGTGCCAGCAGCTCACGGTCGAGACAGGGAGGAACTGAAGCTTTCTTT
CASSSRSRQGGTEAFF
>12|NA|TRBJ1-2|TRBV6-1|NA
TGTGCCAGCAGGGAGACAGTCTATGGCTACACCTTC
CASRETVYGYTF
>16|TRBD2|TRBJ2-3|TRBV4-3|NA
TGCGCCAGCAGCCAAGACTTAGCGGGAGGGTCAGATACGCAGTATTTT
CASSQDLAGGSDTQYF
>13|TRBD2|TRBJ2-3|TRBV7-9|NA
TGTGCCAGCAGCCCGGGGGGGGTAGATACGCAGTATTTT
CASSPGGVDTQYF
>14|TRBD1|TRBJ2-7|TRBV5-1|medium-sized
TGCGCCAGCAGCGGTAGGACAGGCTCCTACGAGCAGTACTTC
CASSGRTGSYEQYF
>14|NA|TRBJ1-2|TRBV6-1|few
TGTGCCAGCACTAAGGCGGTTACTAACTATGGCTACACCTTC
CASTKAVTNYGYTF
>12|NA|TRBJ2-2|TRBV10-2|NA
TGCGCCAGCAGTTTTAACTACGGGGAGCTGTTTTTT
CASSFNYGELFF
>15|NA|TRBJ2-7|TRBV10-3|medium-sized
TGTGCCATCAGTGACCTAACAGGGTCTGACTACGAGCAGTACTTC
CAISDLTGSDYEQYF
>13|TRBD1|TRBJ2-3|TRBV2|NA
TGTGCCAGCGGAGGACAGGGGACAGATACGCAGTATTTT
CASGGQGTDTQYF
>17|TRBD1|TRBJ2-1|TRBV4-1|NA
TGCGCCAGCAGCCAAGACAGGGGGTCCAGCTCCTACAATGAGCAGTTCTTC
CASSQDRGSSSYNEQFF
>16|TRBD2|TRBJ2-4|TRBV19|NA
TGTGCCAGTAGTATATGGCGGGAGTGGGGCAAAAACATTCAGTACTTC
CASSIWREWGKNIQYF
>15|NA|TRBJ2-4|TRBV28|NA
TGTGCCAGCAGCATAGGGGGAGAGACCAAAAACATTCAGTACTTC
CASSIGGETKNIQYF
>12|NA|TRBJ1-4|TRBV15|NA
TGTGCCACCAGCAACGAGCGACTTAGACTGTTTTTT
CATSNERLRLFF
>14|NA|TRBJ2-5|TRBV12-5|NA
TGTGCTAGTGGTTTGTACAGCTCGCAAGAGACCCAGTACTTC
CASGLYSSQETQYF
>12|NA|TRBJ1-2|TRBV11-3|NA
TGTGCCAGCTCCGGGGGAAACTATGGCTACACCTTC
CASSGGNYGYTF
>14|NA|TRBJ2-7|TRBV5-1|NA
TGCGCCAGCAGCCCGAACGCTGAGGGCTACGAGCAGTACTTC
CASSPNAEGYEQYF
>15|NA|TRBJ2-1|TRBV7-2|NA
TGTGCCAGCAGCTTAGAACCAGGTACCTACAATGAGCAGTTCTTC
CASSLEPGTYNEQFF
>13|NA|TRBJ2-7|TRBV4-2|NA
TGTGCCAGCAGTCAAGCTGTTCCGGACGAGCAGTACTTC
CASSQAVPDEQYF
>13|NA|TRBJ1-1|TRBV5-4|NA
TGTGCCAGCAGCCCGGCGGGTTGGGCTGAAGCTTTCTTT
CASSPAGWAEAFF
>16|NA|TRBJ1-4|TRBV6-1|NA
TGTGCCAGCAGTGAAAGTTGGGGGCTACGGGAAGAAAAACTGTTTTTT
CASSESWGLREEKLFF
>13|NA|TRBJ2-1|TRBV14|NA
TGTGCCAGCAGCCTGGTGGAGTTCAATGAGCAGTTCTTC
CASSLVEFNEQFF
>16|TRBD2|TRBJ2-1|TRBV9|NA
TGTGCCAGCAGCGTCACTGGCGGGACTAGCGGCTTCGAGCAGTTCTTC
CASSVTGGTSGFEQFF
>17|TRBD1|TRBJ1-5|TRBV5-6|once
TGTGCCAGCAGCTTGTGGACAGGGGCCGTCTCCGATCAGCCCCAGCATTTT
CASSLWTGAVSDQPQHF
>14|TRBD2|TRBJ2-5|TRBV7-8|NA
TGTGCCAGCAGCATACTAGCGGGAATAGAGACCCAGTACTTC
CASSILAGIETQYF
>14|TRBD2|TRBJ2-5|TRBV14|NA
TGTGCCAGCAGCCCTAGACTAGCTGGAGAGACCCAGTACTTC
CASSPRLAGETQYF
>14|NA|TRBJ1-1|TRBV5-1|NA
TGCGCCAGCAGCTCGACAGACAGAAACACTGAAGCTTTCTTT
CASSSTDRNTEAFF
>14|NA|TRBJ2-5|TRBV6-1|NA
TGTGCCAGCAGTGCCGTTGGGGGGCAAGAGACCCAGTACTTC
CASSAVGGQETQYF
>15|TRBD2|TRBJ2-1|TRBV28|NA
TGTGCCAGCAGTTTACTCGGCCTAGCGGGGTCTGAGCAGTTCTTC
CASSLLGLAGSEQFF
>14|NA|TRBJ2-7|TRBV28|NA
TGTGCCAGCAGTCTAAATGGACTGCACTACGAGCAGTACTTC
CASSLNGLHYEQYF
>14|TRBD1|TRBJ2-5|TRBV2|NA
TGTGCCAGCAATACCGGGACAGGGTCGGAGACCCAGTACTTC
CASNTGTGSETQYF
>15|TRBD1|TRBJ2-4|TRBV9|NA
TGTGCCAGCAGCGTAGCCTTGACAGGGACAAACATTCAGTACTTC
CASSVALTGTNIQYF
>15|NA|TRBJ1-1|TRBV27|NA
TGTGCCAGCAGTTCTCATACGGGGTGGGACACTGAAGCTTTCTTT
CASSSHTGWDTEAFF
>11|NA|TRBJ1-2|TRBV20-1|NA
TGCAGTGCTAGACGACAGGCGACGTACACCTTC
CSARRQATYTF
>12|NA|TRBJ2-7|TRBV2|few
TGTGCCAGCAGTGATAGCTTGTACGAGCAGTACTTC
CASSDSLYEQYF
>18|NA|TRBJ2-1|TRBV18|NA
TGTGCCAGCTCACTCCAGCCCCCTAACAGGCAATCCTACAATGAGCAGTTCTTC
CASSLQPPNRQSYNEQFF
>14|TRBD1|TRBJ2-5|TRBV4-3|NA
TGCGCCAGCAGCCAAGAGGACAGGGAAGAGACCCAGTACTTC
CASSQEDREETQYF
>15|TRBD1|TRBJ2-7|TRBV4-1|NA
TGCGCCAGCAGCCAACGGGACAGGGCCTCTGCCGAGCAGTACTTC
CASSQRDRASAEQYF
>15|TRBD2|TRBJ2-4|TRBV27|NA
TGTGCCAGCAGAGAGCGGGAGACGGCCAAAAACATTCAGTACTTC
CASRERETAKNIQYF
>18|NA|TRBJ2-6|TRBV10-1|NA
TGCGCCAGCAGTGAGGAGGGCAGGGGGGTCCCTGGGGCCAACGTCCTGACTTTC
CASSEEGRGVPGANVLTF
>15|NA|TRBJ1-1|TRBV13|NA
TGTGCCAGCAGCTTAGGCCGGAGGGGTTTCACTGAAGCTTTCTTT
CASSLGRRGFTEAFF
>11|TRBD1|TRBJ1-2|TRBV11-1|NA
TGTGCCAGCAGCCAGGGGGTTGGCTACACCTTC
CASSQGVGYTF
>15|TRBD2|TRBJ2-7|TRBV19|NA
TGTGCCAGTAGTACATGGACTAGCGGGAGCTACGAGCAGTACTTC
CASSTWTSGSYEQYF